This T cell receptor (beta chain) was retrieved from a study of T cell responses to AZD1222 COVID-19 vaccine. The table came from immunoSEQ multiplex PCR; TCRdb's copy has only in-frame clones and leaves some out. The sample yields roughly 150,000 clones, 93% seen once. This CDR3 comprises 11 residues. The ends were cut back, 0 bases at V and 3 bases at J, with 0 bases in the middle. The V gene's germline CDR1 is MNHNS and CDR2 SASEGT. Overall study findings and caveats: Distributed over spike, vaccine-associated CD4 TCRs predominated at 160-218 and 743-854.

This clone was counted a single time. No antigen is known for it. The sequence derives from an adult in good health. The V and J genes are TRBV6-1 and TRBJ2-7; D remains unclear. This specimen consisted of peripheral blood, obtained on day 0 of AZD1222 vaccination. Here the CDR3 DNA reads TGTGCCAGCAGTGAAGCCTACGAGCAGTACTTC. It is translated as CASSEAYEQYF.